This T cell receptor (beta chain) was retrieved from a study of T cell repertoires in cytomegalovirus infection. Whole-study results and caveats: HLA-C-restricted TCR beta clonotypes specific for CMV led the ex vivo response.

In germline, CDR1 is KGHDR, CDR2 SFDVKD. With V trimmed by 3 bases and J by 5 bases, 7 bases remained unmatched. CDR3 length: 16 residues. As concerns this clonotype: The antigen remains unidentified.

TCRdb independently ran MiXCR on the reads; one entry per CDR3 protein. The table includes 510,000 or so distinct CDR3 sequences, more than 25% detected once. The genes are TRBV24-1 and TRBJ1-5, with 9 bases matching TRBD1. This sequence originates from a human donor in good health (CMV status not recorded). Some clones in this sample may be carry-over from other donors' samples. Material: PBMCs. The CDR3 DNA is TGTGCCACCAGTGATGGTACAGGGGGCTCCGATCAGCCCCAGCATTTT. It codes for CATSDGTGGSDQPQHF.